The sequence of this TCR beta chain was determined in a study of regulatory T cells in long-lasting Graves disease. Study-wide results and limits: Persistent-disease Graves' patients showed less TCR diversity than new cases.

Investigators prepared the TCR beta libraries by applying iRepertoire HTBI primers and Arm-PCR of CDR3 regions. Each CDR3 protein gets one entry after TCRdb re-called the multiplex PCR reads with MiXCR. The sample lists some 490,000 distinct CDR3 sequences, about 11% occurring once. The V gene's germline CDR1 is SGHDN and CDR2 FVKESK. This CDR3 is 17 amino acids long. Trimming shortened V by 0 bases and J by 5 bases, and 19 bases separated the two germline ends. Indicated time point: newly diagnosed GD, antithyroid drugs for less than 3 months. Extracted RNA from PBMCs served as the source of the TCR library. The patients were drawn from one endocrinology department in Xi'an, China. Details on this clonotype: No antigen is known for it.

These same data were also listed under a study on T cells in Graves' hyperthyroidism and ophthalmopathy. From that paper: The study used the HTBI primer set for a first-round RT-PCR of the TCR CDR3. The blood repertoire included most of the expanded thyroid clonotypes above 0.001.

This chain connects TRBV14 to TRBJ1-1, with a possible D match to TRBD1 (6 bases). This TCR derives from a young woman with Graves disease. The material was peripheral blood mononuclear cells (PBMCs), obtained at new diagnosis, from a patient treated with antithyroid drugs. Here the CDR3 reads CASSQEVIRTQGTEAFF. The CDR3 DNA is TGTGCCAGCAGCCAAGAGGTTATTCGGACCCAGGGGACTGAAGCTTTCTTT.